The 8 T cell receptor beta chains below were found in one sample sequenced in a study of Graves' ophthalmopathy and Graves' hyperthyroidism. RNA transcripts yielded amplified TCR beta CDR3 regions. After a first-round RT-PCR with HTBI primers, a second-round multiplex PCR was run. TCRdb itself ran the multiplex PCR reads through MiXCR, one entry per CDR3 protein. This table has 500,000 to 700,000 distinct CDR3 sequences, 20% to 25% appearing once. The source material was peripheral blood. The receptors were sampled from a woman between 18 and 29 years old with stable Graves' hyperthyroidism. Some clones in this sample may be carry-over from other donors' samples.

A few counts support this clonotype. The chain employs TRBV27 and TRBJ2-2; unclear D gene. CDR1 is MNHEY, CDR2 SMNVEV, per germline (reference sequence). Trimming shortened V by 3 bases and J by 5 bases, and 10 bases separated the two germline ends. The CDR3 is 14 amino acids. This chain's CDR3 is CASSFLFRTGELFF. In DNA, the CDR3 is TGTGCCAGCAGTTTTCTATTTCGGACCGGGGAGCTGTTTTTT.

This sequence joins TRBV20-1 and TRBJ2-7; TRBD2 aligns across 8 bases. This CDR3 is built from 16 residues. CDR1 and CDR2 from the germline V gene are DFQATT and SNEGSKA (reference sequence). Losses at the gene ends were 1 base for V and 1 base for J; bases not matched to a gene: 9. The CDR3 DNA reads TGCAGTGCTAGAGGGAGCGGGAGTTCGGCTTCCTACGAGCAGTACTTC. The encoded protein is CSARGSGSSASYEQYF.

V usage is TRBV7-3 and J usage is TRBJ2-7, with 8 positions matching TRBD2. This CDR3 is 19 amino acids long. CDR1 and CDR2 from the germline V gene are SGHTA and FQGTGA. The trim removed 0 bases at V and 4 bases at J, leaving 17 bases unmatched. The DNA for the CDR3 is TGTGCCAGCAGCTTAACTATCGGGGGGGCCGGTACAGGTATTTACGAGCAGTACTTC. It encodes CASSLTIGGAGTGIYEQYF.

This clonotype was seen at least ten times. The rearrangement links TRBV2 to TRBJ1-1, with D uncertain. The V gene lost 3 bases and the J gene lost 0 bases, with 17 bases spanning the gap. Germline CDR1 SNHLY, CDR2 FYNNEI. The CDR3 is 17 amino acids. The CDR3 loop reads CASSEALIPALNTEAFF. DNA of the CDR3: TGTGCCAGCAGTGAGGCACTAATACCGGCCCTGAACACTGAAGCTTTCTTT.

This clonotype was recorded many times. The genes are TRBV13 and TRBJ2-7; possibly TRBD1 or TRBD2 for D (5 bases each). The CDR3 has 16 residues. Germline CDR1 PRHDT, CDR2 FYEKMQ (reference sequence). The germline V and J ends were trimmed by 0 bases and 2 bases, with 14 bases remaining between them. CDR3 sequence: CASSLGRGGQTYEQYF. The CDR3 DNA sequence: TGTGCCAGCAGCTTAGGCCGCGGAGGACAAACCTACGAGCAGTACTTC. The whole variable domain, remainder taken from reference TRBV13 and TRBJ2-7, is AAGVIQSPRHLIKEKRETATLKCYPIPRHDTVYWYQQGPGQDPQFLISFYEKMQSDKGSIPDRFSAQQFSDYHSELNMSSLELGDSALYFCASSLGRGGQTYEQYFGPGTRLTVT.

The CDR3 spells CASIPGGAGYSPLHF. The CDR3 nucleotides read TGTGCCAGCATCCCTGGAGGGGCAGGGTATTCACCCCTCCACTTT. The genes are TRBV6-1 and TRBJ1-6, with D possibly matching TRBD1 (5 bases). V shed 7 bases and J shed 8 bases, with 18 bases lying between them. Germline CDR1 reads MNHNS; CDR2 reads SASEGT. The CDR3 totals 15 residues.

This clonotype turned up a few times. This rearrangement joins TRBV12-3 or TRBV12-4 to TRBJ2-5; 8 nucleotides line up with TRBD2. CDR3 length: 16 amino acids. Unmatched junction bases numbered 13, after V lost 6 bases and J lost 4 bases. The CDR3 protein is CASSPRRLAGRETQYF. The CDR3 coding sequence is TGTGCCAGCAGCCCCAGGCGGCTAGCGGGTAGAGAGACCCAGTACTTC.

This clonotype was detected many times. The chain has TRBV6-4 and TRBJ1-1; TRBD1 aligns across 7 bases. Losses at the gene ends were 4 bases for V and 4 bases for J; bases not matched to a gene: 3. The germline V gene encodes CDR1 MRHNA and CDR2 SNTAGT. The CDR3 length is 13 residues. The chain's CDR3 is CASSADRATEAFF. CDR3 DNA sequence: TGTGCCAGCAGTGCAGACAGGGCCACTGAAGCTTTCTTT.